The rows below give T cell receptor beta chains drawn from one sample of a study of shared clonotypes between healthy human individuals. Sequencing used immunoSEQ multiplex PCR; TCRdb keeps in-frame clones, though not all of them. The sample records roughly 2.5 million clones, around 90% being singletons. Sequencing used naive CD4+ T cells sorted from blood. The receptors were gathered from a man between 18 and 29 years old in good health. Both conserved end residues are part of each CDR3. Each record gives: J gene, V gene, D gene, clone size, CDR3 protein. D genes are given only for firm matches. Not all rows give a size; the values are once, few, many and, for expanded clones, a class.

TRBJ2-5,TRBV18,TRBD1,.,CASSPIGQAQATQYF
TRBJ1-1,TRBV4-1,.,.,CASSQEGGTEAFF
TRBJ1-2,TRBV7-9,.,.,CASSTTRTENYGYTF
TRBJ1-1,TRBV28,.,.,CASSSHGKRNTEAFF
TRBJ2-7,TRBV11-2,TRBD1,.,CASSLGSTGVLYEQYF
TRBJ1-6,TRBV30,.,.,CAWRSGTHNSPLHF
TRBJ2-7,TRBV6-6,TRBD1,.,CASSYRAGQGSEQYF
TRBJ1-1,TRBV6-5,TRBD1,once,CASSLHRGGNTEAFF
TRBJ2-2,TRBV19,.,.,CASKRMSGSNTGELFF
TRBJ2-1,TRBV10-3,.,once,CAISSSGTLSYNEQFF
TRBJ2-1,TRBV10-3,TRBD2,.,CAIRKAGADNEQFF
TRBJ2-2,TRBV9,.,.,CASSPPPLAHTGELFF
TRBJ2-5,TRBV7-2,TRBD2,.,CASSLGLAGGAYQETQYF
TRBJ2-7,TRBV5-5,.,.,CASSFTTLYEQYF
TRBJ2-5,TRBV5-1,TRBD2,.,CASSFSGGARETQYF
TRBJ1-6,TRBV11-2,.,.,CASSHDGVYNSPLHF
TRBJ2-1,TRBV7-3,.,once,CASSSQGGDNEQFF
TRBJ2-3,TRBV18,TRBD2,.,CASSPPLTSVSGTDTQYF
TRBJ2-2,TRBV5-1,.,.,CASSLWFTTGELFF
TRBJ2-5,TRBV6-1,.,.,CASSEVQAGHQETQYF
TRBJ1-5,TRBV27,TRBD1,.,CASGSGTGGNQPQHF
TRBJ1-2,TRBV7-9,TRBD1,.,CASSQDRQGYTF
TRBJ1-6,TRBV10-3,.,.,CAISVAGNSPLHF
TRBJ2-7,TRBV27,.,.,CASSFVGSSYEQYF
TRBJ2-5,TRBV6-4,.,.,CASSSEEGETQYF
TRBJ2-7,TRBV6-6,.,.,CASNGQTYSYEQYF
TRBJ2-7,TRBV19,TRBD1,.,CASRLTGTYEQYF
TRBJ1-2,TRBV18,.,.,CASSPEQGYGYTF
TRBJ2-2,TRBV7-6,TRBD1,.,CASSPDLIGQGYFSAGELFF
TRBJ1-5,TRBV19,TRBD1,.,CASSETGEGRQPQHF
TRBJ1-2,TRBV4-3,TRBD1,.,CASSQGLGTGNYGYTF
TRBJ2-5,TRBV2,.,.,CASDLLRVGGGQKTQYF
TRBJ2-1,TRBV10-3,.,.,CAIRGVVGEQFF
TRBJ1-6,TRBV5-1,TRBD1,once,CASSSGQGSMENSPLHF
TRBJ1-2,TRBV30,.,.,CAWSPRTVPDGYTF
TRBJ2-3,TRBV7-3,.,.,CASSLGLSPRDTQYF
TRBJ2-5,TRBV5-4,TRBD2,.,CASTTGGRGQETQYF